Sequencing of this T cell receptor beta chain was carried out in a study of CD8+CD57+ T cells in acquired aplastic anemia. The overall study: When averaged, DNA from sorted CD4+ and CD8+ cells came to 2.5 to 4 ug.

The template used for profiling TCR beta VDJ and CDR3 was genomic DNA. One entry per CDR3 protein results from TCRdb running MiXCR on the reads. The sample lists 35,000 to 45,000 distinct CDR3 sequences, approximately 67% occurring once. J was trimmed by 1 base and V by 4 bases; bases with no gene match: 7. Germline V gene sequence: CDR1 MGHDK, CDR2 SYGVNS. CDR3 length: 16 residues. Sequenced sample: sorted CD4+, CD8+, or CD8+CD57+ T cells (not recorded which) from PBMCs. The chain employs TRBV25-1 and TRBJ2-1; 7 bases line up with TRBD1. This sequence originates from a human donor in good health, serving as a control. This CDR3 is CASSGSGGRSYNEQFF. CDR3 nucleotide sequence: TGTGCCAGCAGTGGTTCAGGGGGAAGGTCCTACAATGAGCAGTTCTTC. The variable domain in full, completed from reference TRBV25-1 and TRBJ2-1, reads EADIYQTPRYLVIGTGKKITLECSQTMGHDKMYWYQQDPGMELHLIHYSYGVNSTEKGDLSSESTVSRIRTEHFPLTLESARPSHTSQYLCASSGSGGRSYNEQFFGPGTRLTVL.